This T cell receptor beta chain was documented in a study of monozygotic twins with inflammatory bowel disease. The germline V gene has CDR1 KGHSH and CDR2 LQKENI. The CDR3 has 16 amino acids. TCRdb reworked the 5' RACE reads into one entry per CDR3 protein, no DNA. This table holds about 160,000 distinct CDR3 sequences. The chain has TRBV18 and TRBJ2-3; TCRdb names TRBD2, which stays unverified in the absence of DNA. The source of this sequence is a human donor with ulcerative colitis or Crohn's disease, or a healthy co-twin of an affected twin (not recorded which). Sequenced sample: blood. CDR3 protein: CASSGGLAGTTDTQYF.